This T cell receptor (beta chain) was found in a study of T-cell memory formation after mild COVID-19. The overall study: TCR clusters largely stayed donor specific.

V lost 1 base and J lost 4, with 14 bases in between. Germline CDR1 DFQATT, CDR2 SNEGSKA (reference sequence). CDR3 length: 14 residues. TCRdb itself ran the 5' RACE reads through MiXCR, one entry per CDR3 protein. The data hold 450,000 or so distinct CDR3 sequences, with roughly 20% observed a single time. This clonotype was seen more than once but under ten times. The chain uses TRBV20-1 and TRBJ2-7; D is perhaps TRBD2 (5 bases). The source of this sequence is an adult woman who had mild COVID-19 (a few samples of this study predate the infection). Cell type and time point are not known. The sample was PBMCs or a T cell subset sorted from them (not recorded which). The CDR3 DNA follows: TGCAGTGCTAGAGTAGGAGGCCTTGGGTACGAGCAGTACTTC. It translates to CSARVGGLGYEQYF.